The 9 T cell receptor beta chains below were found in one sample sequenced in a study of CD8 T cells in Susac syndrome. The authors reverse transcribed roughly 0.5 to 1 ug RNA with random hexamers. MiXCR, applied by TCRdb to the immunoSEQ multiplex PCR reads, yields one record per CDR3 protein. The sample records approximately 210,000 distinct CDR3 sequences, approximately 95% being singletons. Sequenced sample: CD4+ T cells from PBMCs. The receptor source for this set is a human donor with multiple sclerosis.

The chain joins TRBV20-1 to TRBJ1-4; 9 bases are shared with TRBD1. This CDR3 has 13 residues. The junction had 7 bases not matched to a gene; V was cut back by 7 bases and J by 7 bases. Looked up from germline, CDR1 is DFQATT and CDR2 is SNEGSKA (reference sequence). This CDR3 is CSVPDRGSEKLFF. The CDR3 coding sequence is TGCAGTGTCCCGGACAGGGGTAGTGAAAAACTGTTTTTT.

This clonotype was seen more than once but under ten times. The chain links TRBV12-3 or TRBV12-4 to TRBJ1-5, with 8 bases matching TRBD1. CDR3 length equals 15 residues. Trimming cost V 1 base and J 1 base; bases outside gene matches: 0. DNA for the CDR3: TGTGCCAGCAGTTTAGGGACAGGGAGCAATCAGCCCCAGCATTTT. Its protein is CASSLGTGSNQPQHF.

The gene calls are TRBV2 and TRBJ2-2; unclear D gene. In germline, CDR1 is SNHLY, CDR2 FYNNEI. The CDR3 extends over 13 amino acids. V gave up 2 bases and J gave up 1 base, with 2 bases separating them. DNA of the CDR3: TGTGCCAGCAGTGAACGGAACACCGGGGAGCTGTTTTTT. It is translated as CASSERNTGELFF.

The chain joins TRBV28 to TRBJ2-7, with TRBD2 as a possible D gene (5 bases). The V end lost 9 bases, the J end lost 7 bases, and 10 bases lay between the germline ends. CDR1 and CDR2 from the germline V gene are MDHEN and SYDVKM. CDR3 length equals 10 residues. CDR3 region: CASSEREQYF. In DNA form, the CDR3 reads TGTGCCAGTTCCGAGCGGGAGCAGTACTTC.

This chain joins TRBV4-1 and TRBJ2-3, with a possible D match to TRBD2 (6 bases). V lost 6 bases and J 2 bases, leaving 18 bases between the germline ends. The CDR3 spans 16 residues. Germline CDR1 MGHRA, CDR2 YSYEKL. The CDR3 sequence is CASRFTPDYDTDTQYF. In DNA, the CDR3 is TGCGCCAGCAGATTTACGCCGGACTATGACACAGATACGCAGTATTTT.

The rearrangement links TRBV3-1 to TRBJ1-5, with unresolved D. There are 13 residues in the CDR3. Germline CDR1 LGHDT, CDR2 YNNKEL (reference sequence). Trimming left V 0 bases short and J 6 bases short, with 6 bases between. The DNA of the CDR3 is TGTGCCAGCAGCCAAGATCTGAGTCAGCCCCAGCATTTT. It specifies CASSQDLSQPQHF.

V is TRBV19 and J is TRBJ1-5; 7 bases fit TRBD1. J gave up 4 bases and V 11 bases, and 11 bases lay outside the gene matches. Germline V CDR1 and CDR2: LNHDA, SQIVND (reference sequence). There are 14 residues in the CDR3. The CDR3: CAGARTGVNQPQHF. The DNA of the CDR3 is TGTGCCGGTGCGCGGACAGGAGTAAATCAGCCCCAGCATTTT.

The rearrangement links TRBV29-1 to TRBJ2-1; D is possibly TRBD2 (6 bases). The CDR3 length is 12 residues. V was shortened by 2 bases and J by 6 bases, with 8 bases between the two germline ends. The germline V gene has CDR1 SQVTM and CDR2 ANQGSEA. The CDR3 DNA is TGCAGCGTTGAACGGCGGGGCAATGAGCAGTTCTTC. Translation gives CSVERRGNEQFF.

The V call is TRBV28, the J call TRBJ2-1; 9 bases align to TRBD2. The V segment lost 3 bases and the J segment 7 bases; nucleotides outside the gene matches: 10. CDR3 length equals 16 residues. Germline CDR1 is MDHEN and CDR2 is SYDVKM. As DNA, the CDR3 is TGTGCCAGCAGTTTGTCGGGCGGGAGGGCCGGGAATGAGCAGTTCTTC. Its protein is CASSLSGGRAGNEQFF.